This T cell receptor beta chain was sequenced during a study of shared clonotypes between healthy human individuals. Study-wide background: Used for every donor were three CD4 naive, three CD4 memory, two CD8 naive and one CD8 memory plate. Overall study results and limits: Incompleteness in sorted-subset sequencing, despite large depth, was shown by rarefaction. Generally, naive subsets came out with larger estimated richness than memory subsets. Non-shared clonotypes were found to have lower generation probabilities than the clonotypes that were shared by all four of the sorted-subset donors.

On this clone: Its specificity is unknown.

The V and J ends lost 0 bases and 6 bases respectively, with 14 bases between them. The CDR3 runs 15 residues. The V gene's germline CDR1 is MNHEY and CDR2 SVGAGI. The protocol was immunoSEQ multiplex PCR, while the TCRdb copy is restricted to in-frame clones and leaves out a portion. Altogether roughly 2,500,000 clones are present, 80% to 95% being singletons, with the ten largest covering 0.36%. Sample: naive CD4+ T cells from PBMCs. As to subset: CD45RA+ positively selected. The V call is TRBV6-5, the J call TRBJ2-5, with D perhaps TRBD2 (5 bases). The TCR was taken from a man in his late teens or twenties in good health. Some clones in this sample may be carry-over from other donors' samples. The CDR3, as DNA: TGTGCCAGCAGTTACTCGGGTAGGGAGCAACAGACCCAGTACTTC. Amino acid sequence: CASSYSGREQQTQYF.